The present T cell receptor (beta chain) was sequenced within a study of cytomegalovirus exposure and HLA in healthy donors. For the study at large: Of roughly 400 genotyped donors, about 81% clustered with self-reported Caucasian donors.

Deletions cut 0 bases from V and 4 bases from J, with 13 bases between. The CDR3 length is 16 residues. In germline, CDR1 is SGHVS, CDR2 FNYEAQ. Study observations and caveats: Beyond CMV serostatus, there was no information to go on about immune exposure.

About this clone itself: No antigen is known for it.

The PCR used 60 Vbeta and 13 Jbeta primers. Authors' methods: Roughly 73 million unique TCR beta chains, about 11 million of them shared, were counted by a later analysis. The method was immunoSEQ multiplex PCR; TCRdb's version includes in-frame clones alone and lacks a portion of them. V and J calls and clone size are those listed in that table; D and trimming were worked out from the DNA. The repertoire holds about 160,000 clones, with about three quarters as singletons. This clonotype was sampled from a woman aged 40-49 years in good health and CMV-seropositive. This rearrangement joins TRBV7-6 to TRBJ2-4; TRBD2 might be the D (6 bases). The sample was PBMCs. The CDR3 reads CASSLATTGGKNIQYF. CDR3 DNA: TGTGCCAGCAGCTTAGCCACTACCGGGGGTAAAAACATTCAGTACTTC.